The subject of this entry is one T cell receptor (beta chain). Its antigen remains unidentified. These data are taken from a study of identical twins. Points from the study as a whole: Twin pairs had excess sharing that was weaker in beta out-of-frame sequences.

TCRdb called the 5' RACE reads again in MiXCR, with one record for every CDR3 protein. The sample holds around 530,000 distinct CDR3 sequences, approximately 14% seen once. Trimming removed 5 bases from V and 2 bases from J, with 13 bases in between. Germline CDR1 PRHDT, CDR2 FYEKMQ (reference sequence). The CDR3 has 14 residues. This same sample was also taken into another study, of yellow fever vaccine responses in identical twins. That study adds: It has been reported that, in twins, the vaccine T cell response seemed partly convergent and partly personalized.

The sample was CD4+ T cells sorted from blood. This sequence originates from a woman aged 18-29 years in good health. The V call is TRBV13, the J call TRBJ2-7; D possibly matches TRBD1 or TRBD2 (5 bases each). The CDR3 sequence is CASSPLGETYEQYF. The CDR3 DNA reads TGTGCCAGCAGCCCGCTGGGGGAAACCTACGAGCAGTACTTC.